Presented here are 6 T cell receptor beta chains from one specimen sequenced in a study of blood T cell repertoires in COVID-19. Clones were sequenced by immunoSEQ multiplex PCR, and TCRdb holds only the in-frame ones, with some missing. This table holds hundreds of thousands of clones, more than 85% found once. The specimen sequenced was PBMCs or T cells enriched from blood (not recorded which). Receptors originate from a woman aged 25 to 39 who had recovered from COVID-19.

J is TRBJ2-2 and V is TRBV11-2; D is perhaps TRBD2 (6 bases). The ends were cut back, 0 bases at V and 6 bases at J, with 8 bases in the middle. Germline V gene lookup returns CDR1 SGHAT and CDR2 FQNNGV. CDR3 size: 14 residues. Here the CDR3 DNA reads TGTGCCAGCAGCTTAGATCGGGGGTCCGGGGAGCTGTTTTTT. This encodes CASSLDRGSGELFF. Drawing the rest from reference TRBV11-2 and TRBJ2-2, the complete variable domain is EAGVAQSPRYKIIEKRQSVAFWCNPISGHATLYWYQQILGQGPKLLIQFQNNGVVDDSQLPKDRFSAERLKGVDSTLKIQPAKLEDSAVYLCASSLDRGSGELFFGEGSRLTVL.

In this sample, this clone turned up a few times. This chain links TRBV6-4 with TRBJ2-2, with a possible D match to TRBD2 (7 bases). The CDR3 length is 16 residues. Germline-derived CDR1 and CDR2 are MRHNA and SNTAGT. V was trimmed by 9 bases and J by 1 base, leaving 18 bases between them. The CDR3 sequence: CASAEGGHLNTGELFF. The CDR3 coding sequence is TGTGCCAGTGCTGAGGGGGGGCATCTGAACACCGGGGAGCTGTTTTTT.

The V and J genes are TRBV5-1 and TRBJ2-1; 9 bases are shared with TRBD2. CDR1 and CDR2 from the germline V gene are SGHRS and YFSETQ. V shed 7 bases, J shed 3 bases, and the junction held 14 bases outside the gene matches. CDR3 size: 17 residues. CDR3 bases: TGCGCCAGCGTCTGGGACCCCCCAGCGGGGGGCTACAATGAGCAGTTCTTC. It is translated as CASVWDPPAGGYNEQFF.

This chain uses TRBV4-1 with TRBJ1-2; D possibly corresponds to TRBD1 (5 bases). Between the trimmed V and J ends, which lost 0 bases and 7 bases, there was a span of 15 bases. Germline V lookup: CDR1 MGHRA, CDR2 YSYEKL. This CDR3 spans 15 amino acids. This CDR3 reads CASSQESTQGSGYTF. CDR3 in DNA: TGCGCCAGCAGCCAAGAATCCACGCAGGGAAGTGGCTACACCTTC.

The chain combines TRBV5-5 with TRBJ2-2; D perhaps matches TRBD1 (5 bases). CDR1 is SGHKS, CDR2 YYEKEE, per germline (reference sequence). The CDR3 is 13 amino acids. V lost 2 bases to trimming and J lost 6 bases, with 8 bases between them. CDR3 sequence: CASSFWGPGELFF. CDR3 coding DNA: TGTGCCAGCAGCTTTTGGGGCCCCGGGGAGCTGTTTTTT.

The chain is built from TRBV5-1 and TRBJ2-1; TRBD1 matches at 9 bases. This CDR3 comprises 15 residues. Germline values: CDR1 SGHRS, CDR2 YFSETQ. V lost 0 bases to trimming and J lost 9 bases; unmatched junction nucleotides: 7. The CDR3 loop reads CASSLVGQGLGEQFF. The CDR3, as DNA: TGCGCCAGCAGCTTGGTGGGACAGGGTCTGGGTGAGCAGTTCTTC.